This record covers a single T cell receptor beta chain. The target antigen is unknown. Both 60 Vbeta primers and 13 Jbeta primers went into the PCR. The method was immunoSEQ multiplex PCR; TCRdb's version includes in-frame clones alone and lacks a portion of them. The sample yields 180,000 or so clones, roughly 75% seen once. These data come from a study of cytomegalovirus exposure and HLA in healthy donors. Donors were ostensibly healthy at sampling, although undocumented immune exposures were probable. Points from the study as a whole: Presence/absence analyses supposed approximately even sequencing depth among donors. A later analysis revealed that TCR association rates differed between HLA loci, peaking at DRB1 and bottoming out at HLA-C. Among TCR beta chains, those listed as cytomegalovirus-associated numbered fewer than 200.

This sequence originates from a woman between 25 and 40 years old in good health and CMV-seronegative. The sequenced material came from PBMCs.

The CDR3 sequence: CASSESRGNEAFF. CDR3 coding DNA: TGTGCCAGCAGTGAAAGTCGCGGTAATGAAGCTTTCTTT. The rearrangement uses TRBV6-1 and TRBJ1-1, with no clear D. CDR1 is MNHNS, CDR2 SASEGT, per germline. There are 13 residues in the CDR3. Deletions cut 2 bases from V and 7 bases from J, with 11 bases between.